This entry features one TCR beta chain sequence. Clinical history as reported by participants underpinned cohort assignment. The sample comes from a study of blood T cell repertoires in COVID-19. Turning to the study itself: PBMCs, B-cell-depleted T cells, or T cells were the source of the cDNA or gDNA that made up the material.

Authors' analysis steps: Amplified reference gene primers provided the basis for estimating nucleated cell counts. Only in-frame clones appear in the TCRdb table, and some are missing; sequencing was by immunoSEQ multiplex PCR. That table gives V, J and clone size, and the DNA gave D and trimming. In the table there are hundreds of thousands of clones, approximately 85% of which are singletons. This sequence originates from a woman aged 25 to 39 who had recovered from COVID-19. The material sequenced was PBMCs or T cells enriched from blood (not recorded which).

The CDR3 bases are TGCGCCAGCAGCTTGGGGGCCTCCCAAGAGACCCAGTACTTC. This translates into CASSLGASQETQYF. The chain is built from TRBV5-1 and TRBJ2-5; no definite D call. This CDR3 has 14 amino acids. The V gene's germline CDR1 is SGHRS and CDR2 YFSETQ. Between the trimmed V and J ends, which lost 0 bases and 1 base, there was a span of 7 bases. The full variable domain, rest sourced from reference TRBV5-1 and TRBJ2-5, is KAGVTQTPRYLIKTRGQQVTLSCSPISGHRSVSWYQQTPGQGLQFLFEYFSETQRNKGNFPGRFSGRQFSNSRSEMNVSTLELGDSALYLCASSLGASQETQYFGPGTRLLVL.